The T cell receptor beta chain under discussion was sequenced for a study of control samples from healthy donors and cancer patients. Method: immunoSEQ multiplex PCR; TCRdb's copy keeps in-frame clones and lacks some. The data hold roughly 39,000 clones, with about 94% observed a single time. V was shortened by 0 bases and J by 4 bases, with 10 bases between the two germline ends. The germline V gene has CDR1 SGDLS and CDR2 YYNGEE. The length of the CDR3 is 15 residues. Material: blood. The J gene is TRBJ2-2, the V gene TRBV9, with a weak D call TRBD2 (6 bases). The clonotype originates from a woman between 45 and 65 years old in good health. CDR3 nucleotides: TGTGCCAGCAGCGTAGGCGGCGGGGCCACCGGGGAGCTGTTTTTT. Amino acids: CASSVGGGATGELFF.